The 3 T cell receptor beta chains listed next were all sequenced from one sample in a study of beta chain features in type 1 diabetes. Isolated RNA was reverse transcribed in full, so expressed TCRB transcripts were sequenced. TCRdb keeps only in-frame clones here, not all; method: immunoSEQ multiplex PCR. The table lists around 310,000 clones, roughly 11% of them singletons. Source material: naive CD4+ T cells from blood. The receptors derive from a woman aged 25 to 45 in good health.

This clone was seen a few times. CDR3 coding DNA: TGTGCCAGCAGTTATCGCGGGAGACCCCTGTGGGAGACCCAGTACTTC. Protein: CASSYRGRPLWETQYF. The chain uses TRBV27 and TRBJ2-5; the match to TRBD2 covers 7 bases. Losses at the gene ends were 4 bases for V and 5 bases for J; bases not matched to a gene: 13. This CDR3 has 16 residues. Per the germline V gene, CDR1 is MNHEY and CDR2 is SMNVEV (reference sequence).

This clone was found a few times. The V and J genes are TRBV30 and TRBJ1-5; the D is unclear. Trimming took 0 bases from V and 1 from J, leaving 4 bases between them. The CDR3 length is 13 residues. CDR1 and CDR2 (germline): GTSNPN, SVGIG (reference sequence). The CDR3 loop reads CAWSVRSNQPQHF. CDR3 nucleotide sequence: TGTGCCTGGAGTGTACGGAGCAATCAGCCCCAGCATTTT.

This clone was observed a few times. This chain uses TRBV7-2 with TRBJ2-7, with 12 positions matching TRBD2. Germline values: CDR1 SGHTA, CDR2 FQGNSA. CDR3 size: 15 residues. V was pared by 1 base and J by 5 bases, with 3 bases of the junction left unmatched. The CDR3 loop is CASSLGTSGIDEQYF. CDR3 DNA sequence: TGTGCCAGCAGCTTAGGGACTAGCGGGATCGACGAGCAGTACTTC.